This T cell receptor (beta chain) is from a study of blood T cells in healthy people across ages (dated by TCRdb to about 2015). At the level of the whole study: In model experiments, template switching captured roughly one uniquely barcoded TCR beta cDNA molecule for every two T cells. The study measured age-related changes in TCR beta repertoire diversity using deep sequencing normalized with unique cDNA molecular identifiers. Donors were grouped into four age groups: young (average approximately 15 years), middle-aged (about 38), aged (about 60) and long-lived (roughly 80). Using the same blood draw, the study looked at two additional independent replicas of 1 million unique cDNA reads for two donors, one aged 18 to 30 and the other aged 80 or older.

The research as a whole found: As age increased, observed TCR beta diversity per million T cells dropped in a roughly linear way, and a significant reduction was already evident by age around 41. Compared with the aged group, the long-lived group had more naive CD4+ T cells, fewer expanded clones and increased TCR diversity, suggesting age selection. The CMV infection status of donors was not known, potentially confounding age-related changes in expanded clonotypes. A strong correlation was found between observed TCR beta diversity and the percentage of naive T cells measured by flow cytometry. Estimates of total diversity based on one million sequenced T cells were regarded as lower bounds and as underestimates. Bulk unsorted PBMC profiling prevented conclusive comparison of naive and antigen-experienced compartments.

This clonotype was seen a few times. The target of this receptor is not known. The input lacks base qualities; no much larger clone sits a single base away. The 39 donors, aged about 6 to 95 years, were systemically healthy Caucasian individuals from Russia. Ten milliliters of peripheral blood were drawn from each donor into EDTA-treated Vacutainer tubes. Ficoll-Paque density-gradient centrifugation was used to isolate PBMCs, with at least 6.5 million per sample. Total RNA was extracted from PBMCs with Trizol reagent, with at least 6 micrograms obtained per sample. Naive CD45RAhigh/CD27high T cell percentages were measured by flow cytometry on a PBMC aliquot from every donor. Libraries came from 5' RACE. The data were produced on an Illumina HiSeq 2500. A second about 7 to 11 cycle PCR used a sample-barcoded 5' primer and a J-beta primer mix. Each TCR beta cDNA molecule received a unique molecular identifier from a template-switch 5' adaptor carrying 12 random nucleotides. Each sample yielded at least 3 million CDR3-containing paired-end reads. First-strand cDNA synthesis was performed from all RNA using the Mint cDNA synthesis kit, with priming by a TRBC-specific oligonucleotide. Following uracil-DNA glycosylase treatment, all cDNA underwent a first 18-cycle PCR with the universal primers M1SS and BC2_uni_R. Turning to the authors' computational methods: For normalization, 1 million high-quality reads, each with a distinct molecular identifier, were randomly selected from each sample. Reads with shared molecular identifiers were discarded instead of being binned into consensus sequences. MiTCR, run with a Q25 quality threshold and the strictest error-elimination algorithm, handled CDR3 identification, clonotype clustering and error correction. A nonparametric unseen species model with Euler transformation was used to estimate a lower bound on total TCR beta diversity. The public reads were reanalyzed by TCRdb: fastp trimming at Q25, MiXCR alignment, in-frame beta chains only. Under each unique CDR3 protein, matching rows form one entry showing the most common genes and DNA. These V and J calls originate from TCRdb's pipeline instead of the authors' own analysis. The sample profile shows around 1,000,000 distinct CDR3 sequences; under 30% of them were found once. The top ten constitute around 0.75% of the sample.

The CDR3 contains 14 residues, cysteine and phenylalanine counted. Only CDR3 DNA is held: 42 bases, read in frame from base 1. Trimming at the junction amounts to 1 base on V and 0 bases on J, and the germline ends lie 6 bases apart. These data were also reused for a study on T cells of mothers and their children. That second report states: The donors were nine systemically healthy Caucasian individuals, made up of three mothers and their six children. cDNA synthesis used all of the extracted RNA, with approximately 1.4 ug of RNA in each 15 ul reaction. In the second PCR, the M1S primer introduced both the sample barcodes and 2-4 random nucleotides. Over 8 million TCR beta CDR3 reads were obtained for each mother, and approximately 3 million reads were obtained for each child. TCR recombination output is similarly shaped by thymic selection in related and unrelated pairs, with a minor effect exerted by inherited differences. Normalized repertoire overlap was always slightly but never significantly higher in related than unrelated mother-child pairs. No persistent microchimeric T cell clones were found, with a detection sensitivity of 85 to 100 clones per million clonotypes. In the study, deep NGS was used to compare the TCR beta repertoires of mothers and children, and features distinguishing related mother-child pairs from unrelated individuals were sought. On average, the children were around 11 +/- 4 years old, while the mothers were approximately 40 +/- 4 years old. After adapter ligation with NEBNext reagents, the libraries were sequenced on Illumina HiSeq 2000 with 100+100 nt paired-end reads. To prevent cross-contamination, the mother and child libraries were prepared a month apart and were sequenced in separate runs. Each donor had between roughly 450,000 and 2,100,000 distinct TCR beta clonotypes identified. Naive TCR beta clonotypes were estimated from low-frequency clonotypes matched to each donor's FACS-determined naive share, without sorting.

The rearranged segments are TRBV12-3 or TRBV12-4 and TRBJ1-1; the D gene assignment is ambiguous. The sequencing sample was made of blood. This clonotype was obtained from a girl aged 2 to 10 in good health. The CDR3 here reads CASSLGYMNTEAFF. The sequenced DNA: TGTGCCAGCAGTTTAGGCTATATGAACACTGAAGCTTTCTTT.